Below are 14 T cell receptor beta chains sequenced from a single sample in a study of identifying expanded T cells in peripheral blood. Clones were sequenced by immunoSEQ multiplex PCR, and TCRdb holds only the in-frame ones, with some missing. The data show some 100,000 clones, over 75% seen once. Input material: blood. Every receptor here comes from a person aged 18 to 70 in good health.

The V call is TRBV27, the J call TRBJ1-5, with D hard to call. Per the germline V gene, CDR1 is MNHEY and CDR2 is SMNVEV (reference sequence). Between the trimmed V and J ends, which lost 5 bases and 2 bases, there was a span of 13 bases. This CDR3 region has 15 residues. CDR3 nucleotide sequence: TGTGCCAGCAGTGTCAGTGGGGTGGGCAATCAGCCCCAGCATTTT. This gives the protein CASSVSGVGNQPQHF.

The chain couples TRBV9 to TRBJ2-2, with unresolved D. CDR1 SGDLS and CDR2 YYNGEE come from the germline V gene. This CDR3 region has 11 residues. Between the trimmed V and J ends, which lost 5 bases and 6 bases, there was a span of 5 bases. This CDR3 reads CASRGAGELFF. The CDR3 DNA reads TGTGCCAGCAGAGGCGCCGGGGAGCTGTTTTTT.

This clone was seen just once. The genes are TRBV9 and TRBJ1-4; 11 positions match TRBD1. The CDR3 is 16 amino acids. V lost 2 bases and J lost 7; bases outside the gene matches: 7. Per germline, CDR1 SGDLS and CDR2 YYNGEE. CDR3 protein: CASSVSGQGATEKLFF. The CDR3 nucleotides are TGTGCCAGCAGCGTGTCCGGACAGGGGGCTACTGAAAAACTGTTTTTT.

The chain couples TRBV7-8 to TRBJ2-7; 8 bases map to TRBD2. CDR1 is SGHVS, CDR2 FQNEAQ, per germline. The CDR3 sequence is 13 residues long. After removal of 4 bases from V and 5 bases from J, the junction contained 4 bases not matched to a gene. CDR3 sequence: CASSSSGSHEQYF. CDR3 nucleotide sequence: TGTGCCAGCAGCTCCAGCGGGAGCCACGAGCAGTACTTC.

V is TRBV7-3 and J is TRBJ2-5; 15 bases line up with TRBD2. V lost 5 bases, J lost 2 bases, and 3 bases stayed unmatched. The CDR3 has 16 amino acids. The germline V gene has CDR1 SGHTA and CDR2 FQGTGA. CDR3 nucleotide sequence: TGTGCCAGCAGCCTTGGGACTAGCGGGGGGCAAGAGACCCAGTACTTC. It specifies CASSLGTSGGQETQYF.

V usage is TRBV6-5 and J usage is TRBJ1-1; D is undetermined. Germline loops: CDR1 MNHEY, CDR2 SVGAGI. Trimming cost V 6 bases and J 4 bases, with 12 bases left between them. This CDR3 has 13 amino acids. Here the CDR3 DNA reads TGTGCCAGCAGAGGAAGAACCACCACTGAAGCTTTCTTT. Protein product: CASRGRTTTEAFF.

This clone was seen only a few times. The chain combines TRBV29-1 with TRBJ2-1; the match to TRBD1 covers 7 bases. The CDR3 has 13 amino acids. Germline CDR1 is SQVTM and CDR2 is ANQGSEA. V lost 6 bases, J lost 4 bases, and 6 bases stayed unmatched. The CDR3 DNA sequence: TGCAGCGTGGAGGACAGGCGATACAATGAGCAGTTCTTC. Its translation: CSVEDRRYNEQFF.

In DNA form, the CDR3 reads TGTGCTAGTGGTCCTCCTAGCGGCGCAGATACGCAGTATTTT. Translated: CASGPPSGADTQYF. The chain uses TRBV12-5 and TRBJ2-3; the match to TRBD2 covers 7 bases. CDR3 size: 14 residues. Germline V lookup: CDR1 LGHNT, CDR2 FRNRAP. The V segment lost 5 bases and the J segment 4 bases; nucleotides outside the gene matches: 6.

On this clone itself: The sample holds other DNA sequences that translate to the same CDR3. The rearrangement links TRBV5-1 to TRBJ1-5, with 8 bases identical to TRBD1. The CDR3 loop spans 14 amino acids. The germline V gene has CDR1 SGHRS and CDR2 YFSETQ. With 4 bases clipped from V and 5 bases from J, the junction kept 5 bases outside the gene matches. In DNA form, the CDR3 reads TGCGCCAGCAGCCTCGGACAGGGAGATCAGCCCCAGCATTTT. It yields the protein CASSLGQGDQPQHF.

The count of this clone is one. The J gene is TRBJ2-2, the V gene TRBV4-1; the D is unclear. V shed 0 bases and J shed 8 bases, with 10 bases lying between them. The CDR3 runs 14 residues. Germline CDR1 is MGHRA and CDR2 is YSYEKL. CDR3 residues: CASSQDSRLGELFF. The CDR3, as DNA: TGCGCCAGCAGCCAAGACTCGAGACTTGGGGAGCTGTTTTTT.

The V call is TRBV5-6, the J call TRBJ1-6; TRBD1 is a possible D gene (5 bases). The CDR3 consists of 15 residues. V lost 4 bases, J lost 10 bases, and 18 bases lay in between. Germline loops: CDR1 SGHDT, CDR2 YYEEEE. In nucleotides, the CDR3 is TGTGCCAGCAGCCTGGGACTTAATCCCCAATCACCCCTCCACTTT. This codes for CASSLGLNPQSPLHF. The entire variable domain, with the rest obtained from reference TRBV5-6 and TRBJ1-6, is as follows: DAGVTQSPTHLIKTRGQQVTLRCSPKSGHDTVSWYQQALGQGPQFIFQYYEEEERQRGNFPDRFSGHQFPNYSSELNVNALLLGDSALYLCASSLGLNPQSPLHFGNGTRLTVT.

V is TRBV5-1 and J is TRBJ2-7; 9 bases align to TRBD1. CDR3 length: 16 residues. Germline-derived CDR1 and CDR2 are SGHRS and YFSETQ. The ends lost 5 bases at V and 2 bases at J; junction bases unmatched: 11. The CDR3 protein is CASRRGPGQGPYEQYF. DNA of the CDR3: TGCGCCAGCAGGCGTGGTCCGGGACAGGGCCCCTACGAGCAGTACTTC.

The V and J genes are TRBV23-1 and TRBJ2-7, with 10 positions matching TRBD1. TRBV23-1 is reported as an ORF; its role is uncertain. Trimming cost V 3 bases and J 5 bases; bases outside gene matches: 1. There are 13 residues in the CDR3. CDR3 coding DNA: TGCGCCAGCAGTCACGACAGGGGGCACGAGCAGTACTTC. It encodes CASSHDRGHEQYF.

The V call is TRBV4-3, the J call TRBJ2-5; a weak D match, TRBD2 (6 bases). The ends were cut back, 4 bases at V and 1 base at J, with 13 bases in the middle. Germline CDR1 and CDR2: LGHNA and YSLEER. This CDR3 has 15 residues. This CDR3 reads CASSRYGTLQETQYF. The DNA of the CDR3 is TGCGCCAGCAGCCGGTACGGGACTCTCCAAGAGACCCAGTACTTC.